These T cell receptor beta chains were read from a single sample in a study of spatial heterogeneity in lung cancer. TCRdb independently ran MiXCR on the 5' RACE reads; one entry per CDR3 protein. This sample yields tens of thousands of distinct CDR3 sequences, of which roughly 9.7% are seen a single time; less than 25% belongs to the top ten. Here the sequenced sample was PBMCs, taken at follow-up. Source of these receptors: a male donor with early-stage non-small cell lung cancer. CDR3s include the opening cysteine and the closing phenylalanine or tryptophan. Fields, in order: V gene, CDR3 protein.

>TRBV2
CASSPMAGDQPQHF
>TRBV6-6
CASSYLNEKLFF
>TRBV7-2
CASSSRAGNTEAFF
>TRBV10-1
CASSERRTDTQYF
>TRBV9
CASGTGDSPLHF
>TRBV4-2
CASSEGQGVQGYTF
>TRBV4-3
CASSQGTVNTGELFF
>TRBV29-1
CSEQRNTEAFF
>TRBV6-5
CASSERGFTDTQYF
>TRBV4-1
CASSQGQIYGYTF
>TRBV5-6
CASSLQGQDQPQHF
>TRBV7-9
CASSPPEGGYTF
>TRBV6-2/TRBV6-3
CASSPSSGRNYNSPLHF
>TRBV7-2
CVSSLWGLDTQYF
>TRBV12-3/TRBV12-4
CASSFGGGGTDTQYF
>TRBV6-2/TRBV6-3
CASSHRSQTYEQYF
>TRBV19
CAGRSNTGELFF
>TRBV6-2/TRBV6-3
CASRRRQGDGYTF
>TRBV2
CASSRPGADNEQFF
>TRBV7-9
CASSLQLTGANVLTF
>TRBV28
CASSSPLIYNEQFF
>TRBV18
CASSLSRGTKPQHF
>TRBV3-1
CASSQEGGVLSSYNEQFF
>TRBV15
CATSRDRGRDTEAFF
>TRBV28
CASSFGGLNRGYTF
>TRBV7-2
CASSLGPLRETQYF
>TRBV12-3/TRBV12-4
CASSLDWDTEAFF
>TRBV27
CASSSSPQGRSPLHF
>TRBV13
CASSPYRADTQYF
>TRBV6-2/TRBV6-3
CASAGRDTQYF
>TRBV15
CATSRGGNTEAFF
>TRBV5-6
CASSLFTLGTQYF
>TRBV5-1
CASSLWRGPNHNEQFF
>TRBV3-1
CASSQVPGDYGYTF
>TRBV7-2
CASSLDRELEAFF
>TRBV3-1
CASSQTPGPGAQNIQYF
>TRBV20-1
CSAALGQGYNSPLHF
>TRBV7-7
CASTFGGGTDTQYF
>TRBV2
CASSIGQGGGNQPQHF
>TRBV30
CAWIPRLAGKETQYF
>TRBV5-6
CASSLEATDTQYF
>TRBV28
CAAALAGAADVYGYTF